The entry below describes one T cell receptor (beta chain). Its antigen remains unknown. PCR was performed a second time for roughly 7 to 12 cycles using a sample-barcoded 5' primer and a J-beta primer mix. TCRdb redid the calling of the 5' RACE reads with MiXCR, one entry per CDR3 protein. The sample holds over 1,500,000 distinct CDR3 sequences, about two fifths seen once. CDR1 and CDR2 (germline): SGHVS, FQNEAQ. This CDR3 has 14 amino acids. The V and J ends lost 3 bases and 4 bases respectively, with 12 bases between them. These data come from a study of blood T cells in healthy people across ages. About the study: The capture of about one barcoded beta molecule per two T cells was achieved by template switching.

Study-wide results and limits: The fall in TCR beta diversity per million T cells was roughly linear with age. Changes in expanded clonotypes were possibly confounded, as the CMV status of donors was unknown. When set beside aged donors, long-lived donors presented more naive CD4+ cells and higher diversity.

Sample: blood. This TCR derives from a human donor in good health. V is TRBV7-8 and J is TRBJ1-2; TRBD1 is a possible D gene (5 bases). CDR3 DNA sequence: TGTGCCAGCAGCTTCGGGACGGCTATCTATGGCTACACCTTC. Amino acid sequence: CASSFGTAIYGYTF.